This T cell receptor beta chain was obtained from a study of shared clonotypes between healthy human individuals. The wider study: The study used three CD4 naive, three CD4 memory, two CD8 naive and one CD8 memory plate per donor. General study findings and limits: Non-shared clonotypes were found to have lower generation probabilities than the clonotypes that were shared by all four of the sorted-subset donors.

Trimming removed 3 bases at V and 7 bases at J, with 13 bases between. Germline V CDR1 and CDR2: LNHDA, SQIVND (reference sequence). The CDR3 runs to 13 residues. On this clone: Its target is not known.

Profiling relied on immunoSEQ multiplex PCR, and the TCRdb table lists in-frame clones only, not all of them. The table lists under 1,100,000 clones, 65% to 80% of them singletons, with about 1.5% in the top ten. The clonotype was recovered from a young man in good health. The sequenced sample was memory CD4+ T cells sorted from blood. This sample's subset: CD45RA-negative fraction. The gene calls are TRBV19 and TRBJ2-7; a weak D match, TRBD2 (6 bases). The CDR3 sequence is CASSIGGFGEQYF. The DNA of the CDR3 is TGTGCCAGTAGTATTGGAGGGTTTGGGGAGCAGTACTTC.